The present TCR beta chain was sequenced within a study of shared clonotypes between healthy human individuals (dated by TCRdb to 2018 to 2020). Background for the entire study: The cohort comprised a couple of women and three men aged 18 to 49 years. For each donor, CD4 naive and CD4 memory were each given three plates, CD8 naive was given two plates, and CD8 memory was given one plate. Different laboratories and diverse techniques were used to prepare libraries and sequence TCR repertoires, to increase sequencing depth and limit assay-specific biases. Each donor's leukapheresis produced roughly between roughly 0.85 and 10 billion PBMCs. Blood TCR repertoires of a handful of healthy adults were deeply sequenced to estimate repertoire size and the extent of clonotype sharing between individuals.

What the research found in general, with its limitations: Because the study included a small number of donors, the genetic and exposure-history diversity represented was limited. Larger estimated clonotype richness was generally found for naive subsets than for memory subsets. Sampling was restricted to blood, and TCR repertoires in tissues likely differ from the TCR repertoires found in blood. Clonotypes shared by all four sorted-subset donors showed higher generation probabilities than non-shared clonotypes. Sharing across several donors was observed for approximately 4.6% of naive CD4, under 4% of naive CD8, 2% to 2.5% of memory CD4, and roughly 0.4% of memory CD8 clonotypes. Pairwise subsampling led to the expectation that sequencing depth would affect the degree of clonotype sharing among donors. Rarefaction of sorted-subset datasets indicated incomplete sequencing despite the large sequencing depth.

Using the deep immunoSEQ assay, TCR CDR3 regions were amplified from genomic DNA by multiplex PCR. Extracted genomic DNA from each cell subset was spread evenly across all wells of several immunoSEQ 96-well plates, with each plate serving as a replicate. For sorted subsets, approximately 210 ng of genomic DNA, equivalent to some 33,000 T cell genomes, went into each replicate PCR. The purified libraries were quantified using a Qubit 3.0 fluorometer, sized with a Bioanalyzer 2100, and then quantified again using the KAPA Library Quantification kit. Each immunoSEQ 96-well plate was sequenced on its own single-read 150-cycle Illumina NextSeq 550 flow cell. The authors' analysis ran thus. Because the immunoSEQ output held only junctional sequences and lacked quality scores, the filtering could not match the filtering applied to full-length reads. Sequences were annotated with PyIR, a Python wrapper for IgBLAST v1.9, using IMGT germline references to assign V/J genes and CDR3. Reads were filtered out if the reads had weak V/J assignments (E-value above 1e-6), no CDR3, stop codons, out-of-frame junctions, or ambiguous translated residues. A V3J clonotype was defined by an identical inferred V gene, J gene, and CDR3 amino acid sequence. Percentage overlap between repertoires was calculated by dividing the number of shared unique clonotypes by the size of the smaller repertoire. Three approaches were used to assess repertoire richness: RTK rarefaction, the Chao1 estimator, and Recon v2.1 estimates of unobserved clonotypes. For all TCRbeta clonotypes obtained by the gDNA method from four donors, generation probabilities were computed with OLGA. This is the immuneACCESS table as TCRdb keeps it, with only in-frame sequences that have V and J called. A part of the clones is gone; compared with another copy, unresolved V genes explain less than half, and the rest is unexplained. Clone size and V and J calls were adopted from that table, with D and trimming inferred from the DNA. This sample lists millions of clones; around 95% were detected once. The ten largest clones add up to around 0.13% of the sample.

A word on this clone: This clone's antigen is unknown. No much larger clonotype is one base removed from it; base qualities were not supplied.

The donors were healthy, HIV-negative adults with no recently reported acute infections or vaccinations. Every donor was a Caucasian adult living in Nashville, Tennessee, USA. CD4+ T cells were enriched by magnetic negative selection, after which naive cells were positively selected on CD45RA and the negative fraction was taken as the memory subset. After blood collection by leukapheresis, PBMCs were isolated using Ficoll-Histopaque density gradient centrifugation and then cryopreserved in the vapor phase of liquid nitrogen. Purity and quantity of every magnetically sorted T cell population were checked by analytical flow cytometry. Genomic DNA was isolated from each sorted fraction and quantified by UV absorbance on a Nanodrop 2000c. The CDR3 contains 18 residues, cysteine and phenylalanine counted. The kept DNA is CDR3 alone, 54 bases in frame from the first base. After removal of 3 bases from V and 0 bases from J, the junction retains 10 bases not matched to a gene. From the germline V gene (reference sequence), CDR1 is LNHNV and CDR2 is YYDKDF.

Sequencing was carried out using naive CD4+ T cells sorted from blood. The sample's cell subset or site label is to be understood as: CD45RA+ positively selected. The receptor was isolated from a man younger than 35 in good health. Recombination joined TRBV15 with TRBJ2-3; 9 junctional bases match TRBD2. At the DNA level, the sequence is TGTGCCACCAGCAGGAAGTCACTTAGCGGGGGTAGCACAGATACGCAGTATTTT. Its coded protein is CATSRKSLSGGSTDTQYF.